The rows below give T cell receptor beta chains drawn from one sample of a study of OX40 agonist ivuxolimab in advanced cancers. Using immunoSEQ multiplex PCR, the repertoire was profiled, and TCRdb retains in-frame clones only, with some absent. The sample records some 81,000 clones, approximately 85% being singletons. Sequencing used CD4+ or CD8+ T cells sorted from blood, obtained in a trial of the OX40 agonist ivuxolimab. The receptors come from an adult with an advanced solid tumor such as melanoma, head and neck, liver or kidney cancer. CDR3s leave out the opening cysteine and the closing phenylalanine or tryptophan. Each record gives: V gene, CDR3 length, J gene, CDR3 protein.

>TRBV6-6|11|TRBJ1-2
ASSPDRAYGYT
>TRBV6-5|12|TRBJ1-1
ASSPLDGITEAF
>TRBV18|10|TRBJ2-5
ASSPPDWTQY
>TRBV6-5|10|TRBJ1-2
ASSPQQGRYT
>TRBV6-5|14|TRBJ2-4
ASSYRDTLRGNIQY
>TRBV28|13|TRBJ2-7
ASSRWDRDSYEQY
>TRBV2|10|TRBJ1-6
ASSHQNSPLH
>TRBV9|12|TRBJ2-7
ASSVGWGPYEQY
>TRBV5-6|13|TRBJ1-2
ASSSTGTQNYGYT
>TRBV6-6|13|TRBJ1-5
ASSYSREGNQPQH
>TRBV19|14|TRBJ1-5
ASSIGQFNSNQPQH
>TRBV27|14|TRBJ2-2
ASTHIRWANTGELF
>TRBV5-1|13|TRBJ1-2
ASSLEWPTGYGYT
>TRBV7-3|14|TRBJ1-2
ASSRWRTGIFYGYT
>TRBV29-1|11|TRBJ1-1
SVAERVTSEAF
>TRBV5-6|12|TRBJ1-2
ASSLRQVFHGYT
>TRBV19|13|TRBJ2-3
ASSTRSGGMDTQY
>TRBV29-1|11|TRBJ1-1
SVRDSWNTEAF
>TRBV5-1|11|TRBJ2-5
ASSRQGVETQY
>TRBV19|11|TRBJ1-2
ASRSYGDYGYT
>TRBV6-1|13|TRBJ1-1
ASSEVRTGGTEAF
>TRBV7-6|13|TRBJ1-3
ASSPSGGAGNTIY
>TRBV2|14|TRBJ2-3
ASSDGQGAITDTQY
>TRBV5-1|13|TRBJ2-3
ASSADGQGSDTQY
>TRBV5-1|11|TRBJ2-1
ASSFDRPNKQF
>TRBV2|11|TRBJ2-5
ASKWREQETQY
>TRBV29-1|13|TRBJ2-7
SVDTGTGVVYEQY
>TRBV7-2|12|TRBJ2-5
ASSPPGEQETQY
>TRBV9|12|TRBJ2-3
ASSVRAAPDTQY
>TRBV5-1|14|TRBJ1-4
ASRPFSSQGGEKLF
>TRBV6-4|16|TRBJ2-1
ASSDTLGWGGRYNEQF
>TRBV5-1|14|TRBJ2-2
ASSLEGGLSTGELF
>TRBV5-6|12|TRBJ2-7
ASSFRQATYEQY
>TRBV19|13|TRBJ1-2
ASSIPVGANYGYT
>TRBV6-1|13|TRBJ2-3
ASSEAGKDTDTQY
>TRBV5-1|13|TRBJ1-5
ASSLDGGNEQPQH